A selection of T cell receptor beta chains follows, all from one sample in a study of blood T cells in healthy people across ages. TCRdb reanalysed the 5' RACE reads using MiXCR and keeps one entry per CDR3 protein. The sample lists roughly 800,000 distinct CDR3 sequences; about 55% were seen once. Material: blood. These receptors were collected from an elderly man in good health. Each CDR3 is given with its conserved first and last residue. D genes are given only for firm matches. Only part of the rows carry a size: once, few, many, or a class if the clone is expanded.

-	TRBV18	TRBD1	TRBJ2-3	CASSPIQGADTQYF	TGTGCCAGCTCACCGATACAGGGGGCAGATACGCAGTATTTT
once	TRBV7-3	TRBD2	TRBJ2-5	CASSPGPGLAGPRAQYF	TGTGCCAGCAGCCCAGGTCCGGGACTAGCGGGGCCCCGGGCCCAGTACTTC
-	TRBV7-2	TRBD2	TRBJ2-1	CASSLSGGLSYNEQFF	TGTGCCAGCAGCTTATCGGGGGGACTCTCCTACAATGAGCAGTTCTTC
-	TRBV18	TRBD1	TRBJ2-7	CASSPIAGTGEREQYF	TGTGCCAGCTCACCGATCGCCGGGACAGGGGAGCGAGAGCAGTACTTC
-	TRBV27	-	TRBJ2-7	CASSLSSGRPFYEQYF	TGTGCCAGCAGTTTATCGTCTGGACGGCCCTTTTACGAGCAGTACTTC
once	TRBV7-6	TRBD2	TRBJ2-1	CASSSTLGTSGRTSYNEQFF	TGTGCCAGCAGCTCGACACTCGGGACTAGCGGGAGGACCTCCTACAATGAGCAGTTCTTC
-	TRBV4-1	-	TRBJ2-5	CASRPFGDGAETQYF	TGCGCCAGCAGGCCATTCGGGGATGGGGCAGAGACCCAGTACTTC
few	TRBV12-3/TRBV12-4	TRBD1	TRBJ2-4	CASSPPGQENIQYF	TGTGCCAGCAGCCCACCGGGACAGGAAAACATTCAGTACTTC
-	TRBV29-1	-	TRBJ2-3	CSVGGERSNPYTDTQYF	TGCAGCGTTGGAGGCGAACGGTCCAACCCGTACACAGATACGCAGTATTTT
-	TRBV5-1	TRBD2	TRBJ2-1	CASSSLRTSGRNEQFF	TGCGCCAGCAGCTCTCTCAGGACTAGCGGGAGAAATGAGCAGTTCTTC
few	TRBV27	TRBD1	TRBJ2-7	CASSIRTGGYEQYF	TGTGCCAGCAGTATCCGGACAGGGGGTTACGAGCAGTACTTC
-	TRBV29-1	-	TRBJ2-1	CSVDKGNEQFF	TGCAGCGTTGATAAAGGCAATGAGCAGTTCTTC
once	TRBV6-5	TRBD2	TRBJ2-7	CASSYSITSGKSYEQYF	TGTGCCAGCAGTTACTCGATTACCAGCGGGAAGTCCTACGAGCAGTACTTC
few	TRBV27	TRBD1	TRBJ2-3	CASSFRTGAGTDTQYF	TGTGCCAGCAGTTTCCGGACAGGGGCAGGCACAGATACGCAGTATTTT
-	TRBV25-1	TRBD1	TRBJ1-4	CASSDFQGANEKLFF	TGTGCCAGCAGTGATTTTCAGGGGGCTAATGAAAAACTGTTTTTT
-	TRBV3-1	TRBD2	TRBJ2-5	CASSRRASGKRETQYF	TGTGCCAGCAGCCGGCGGGCTAGCGGGAAGAGGGAGACCCAGTACTTC
-	TRBV5-5	-	TRBJ2-6	CASRDTSGANVLTF	TGTGCCAGCCGAGACACCTCTGGGGCCAACGTCCTGACTTTC
few	TRBV20-1	TRBD2	TRBJ2-1	CSARVGAGAWGEQFF	TGCAGTGCTAGAGTTGGAGCGGGAGCTTGGGGTGAGCAGTTCTTC
-	TRBV6-5	-	TRBJ2-4	CASSPTHVAKNIQYF	TGTGCCAGCAGTCCAACCCACGTAGCCAAAAACATTCAGTACTTC
few	TRBV20-1	TRBD1	TRBJ1-6	CSASRDRVYNSPLHF	TGCAGTGCTAGCCGGGACAGGGTCTATAATTCACCCCTCCACTTT
few	TRBV20-1	TRBD1	TRBJ1-1	CSANRGDTEAFF	TGCAGTGCTAACAGGGGGGACACTGAAGCTTTCTTT
-	TRBV21-1	-	TRBJ2-3	CASSIGGVGTDTQYF	TGTGCCAGCAGCATCGGGGGTGTGGGCACAGATACGCAGTATTTT
-	TRBV25-1	-	TRBJ2-1	CAVDSGVNEQFF	TGTGCCGTGGATTCAGGGGTTAATGAGCAGTTCTTC
once	TRBV6-6	TRBD2	TRBJ2-1	CASSSGTSWNEQFF	TGTGCCAGCAGTTCCGGGACTAGCTGGAATGAGCAGTTCTTC
few	TRBV27	-	TRBJ2-7	CASSLGRRTYEQYF	TGTGCCAGCAGTTTGGGGCGGCGGACCTACGAGCAGTACTTC
-	TRBV4-2	TRBD1	TRBJ1-5	CASSQTFDRAINQPQHF	TGTGCCAGCAGCCAAACTTTCGACAGGGCAATCAATCAGCCCCAGCATTTT
-	TRBV20-1	-	TRBJ1-1	CSASRTGTEAFF	TGCAGTGCTAGCCGCACAGGGACTGAAGCTTTCTTT
-	TRBV4-2	TRBD2	TRBJ2-7	CASSHGKAGVAYEQYF	TGTGCCAGCAGCCACGGGAAAGCGGGAGTAGCCTACGAGCAGTACTTC
once	TRBV24-1	-	TRBJ2-5	CATSDPRQDQETQYF	TGTGCTACCAGTGATCCTCGACAGGACCAAGAGACCCAGTACTTC
few	TRBV6-5	-	TRBJ2-7	CASTEVGGGGPYEQYF	TGTGCCAGCACCGAGGTTGGGGGAGGAGGCCCCTACGAGCAGTACTTC
-	TRBV5-5	TRBD2	TRBJ2-1	CASSLAWTSGSKQFF	TGTGCCAGCAGCTTGGCCTGGACTAGCGGGAGTAAGCAGTTCTTC
few	TRBV18	TRBD1	TRBJ2-7	CASSPTGTGGLYEQYF	TGTGCCAGCTCACCCACCGGGACAGGGGGCTTGTACGAGCAGTACTTC
few	TRBV6-5	-	TRBJ1-6	CASSYSGGPPLHF	TGTGCCAGCAGTTACTCAGGCGGTCCACCCCTCCACTTT
-	TRBV9	TRBD1	TRBJ1-4	CASSLGTGAEKLFF	TGTGCCAGCAGCCTAGGGACAGGGGCTGAAAAACTGTTTTTT
-	TRBV4-2	-	TRBJ2-3	CASSQTGERTDTQYF	TGTGCCAGCAGCCAGACCGGGGAGCGCACAGATACGCAGTATTTT
few	TRBV12-3/TRBV12-4	-	TRBJ2-1	CASSFLSAPYNEQFF	TGTGCCAGCAGTTTTCTATCGGCTCCCTACAATGAGCAGTTCTTC
-	TRBV20-1	-	TRBJ2-7	CSARDQRQDTYEQYF	TGCAGTGCTAGAGATCAGAGACAGGATACCTACGAGCAGTACTTC
few	TRBV27	-	TRBJ2-6	CASSIFAVISGANVLTF	TGTGCCAGCAGTATCTTTGCCGTGATCTCTGGGGCCAACGTCCTGACTTTC